This TCR beta chain is drawn from a study of cytomegalovirus exposure and HLA in healthy donors. Study context: Earlier work reported 100 million or so unique TCR beta sequences from about 170 million T cells.

The CDR3 length is 16 residues. V shed 5 bases, J shed 4 bases, and the junction held 5 bases outside the gene matches. Germline CDR1 SGHTA, CDR2 FQGNSA. In the PCR, 60 Vbeta and 13 Jbeta primers were used. Here immunoSEQ multiplex PCR was the method, and the copy in TCRdb shows in-frame clones only, minus some. Counted here are about 130,000 clones, under 80% occurring once; the ten biggest clones make up approximately 3.8%. The source material was PBMCs. This sequence joins TRBV7-2 and TRBJ2-1, with 13 bases lining up with TRBD2. The TCR originated in a man aged 40-50 years in good health and CMV-seropositive. Written as DNA, the CDR3 is TGTGCCAGCAGCCCCTGGACTAGCGGGAGTTACAATGAGCAGTTCTTC. Translated, it gives CASSPWTSGSYNEQFF.